Shown below are 18 T cell receptor beta chains from a single sample sequenced in a study of human T cells and chemical hapten exposure. TCRdb passed the RACE reads through MiXCR, listing each CDR3 protein once. The profile shows more than 70,000 distinct CDR3 sequences, about 8.6% of them singletons. As for time point: healthy volunteer bleed at 2 weeks. The authors extracted total RNA from unfractionated whole blood. The material sequenced was whole blood. The receptor source for this set is a female donor in good health. Some clones in this sample may be carry-over from other donors' samples.

The V gene is TRBV12-3 or TRBV12-4, the J gene TRBJ2-7, with unresolved D. The CDR3 totals 13 residues. The germline V and J ends were trimmed by 6 bases and 3 bases, with 12 bases remaining between them. The chain's CDR3 is CASSRPPIYEQYF. The DNA of the CDR3 is TGTGCCAGCAGCCGCCCCCCGATCTACGAGCAGTACTTC.

This clonotype was picked up a small number of times. The chain recombines TRBV5-4 with TRBJ2-3; 10 nucleotides align to TRBD2. After removal of 2 bases from V and 1 base from J, the junction contained 1 base not matched to a gene. CDR1 and CDR2 from the germline V gene are SGHNT and YYREEE (reference sequence). This CDR3 is built from 15 residues. The CDR3 loop reads CASSFGTSGTDTQYF. The CDR3 coding sequence is TGTGCCAGCAGCTTCGGGACTAGCGGCACAGATACGCAGTATTTT.

The sample holds many counts of this clonotype. V and J are TRBV25-1 and TRBJ1-4, with D uncertain. Germline CDR1 and CDR2: MGHDK and SYGVNS. Trimming removed 0 bases from V and 0 bases from J, with 5 bases in between. The CDR3 has 15 residues. CDR3: CASSEYVATNEKLFF. CDR3 DNA: TGTGCCAGCAGTGAATACGTCGCAACTAATGAAAAACTGTTTTTT.

This clonotype showed up just a few times. Written as DNA, the CDR3 is TGCGCCAGCAGCCAAGAAACGGCGAGGGAGGAAAAACTGTTTTTT. It yields the protein CASSQETAREEKLFF. V is TRBV4-3 and J is TRBJ1-4; D is ambiguous. CDR1 is LGHNA and CDR2 is YSLEER in the germline V gene. The V gene lost 0 bases and the J gene lost 8 bases, with 13 bases spanning the gap. This CDR3 is 15 amino acids long.

This clonotype was observed at least ten times. The V call is TRBV20-1, the J call TRBJ1-2, with 7 bases lining up with TRBD1. V was clipped by 4 bases and J by 2 bases; unmatched bases: 4. Germline loops: CDR1 DFQATT, CDR2 SNEGSKA (reference sequence). This CDR3 contains 13 residues. The CDR3 is CSAKDRFNYGYTF. In nucleotides, the CDR3 is TGCAGTGCTAAGGACAGGTTCAACTATGGCTACACCTTC.

This clonotype was picked up a small number of times. The chain joins TRBV7-9 to TRBJ2-2; 8 bases agree with TRBD1. CDR3 length equals 15 residues. The junction had 5 bases not matched to a gene; V was cut back by 5 bases and J by 3 bases. The germline V gene encodes CDR1 SEHNR and CDR2 FQNEAQ (reference sequence). CDR3 in amino acids: CASSPPGQDTGELFF. The CDR3 region has the DNA TGTGCCAGCAGCCCTCCGGGACAGGACACCGGGGAGCTGTTTTTT.

The chain uses TRBV7-9 and TRBJ1-1; D remains unclear. Germline CDR1 and CDR2: SEHNR and FQNEAQ (reference sequence). With 2 bases removed from V and 1 base from J, the gap between germline ends came to 11 bases. The CDR3 covers 15 residues. CDR3: CASSLSILANTEAFF. The CDR3 DNA reads as TGTGCCAGCAGCTTAAGCATCCTCGCGAACACTGAAGCTTTCTTT. Together with reference TRBV7-9 and TRBJ1-1, the CDR3 gives the full variable domain: DTGVSQNPRHKITKRGQNVTFRCDPISEHNRLYWYRQTLGQGPEFLTYFQNEAQLEKSRLLSDRFSAERPKGSFSTLEIQRTEQGDSAMYLCASSLSILANTEAFFGQGTRLTVV.

This sequence joins TRBV12-3 or TRBV12-4 and TRBJ1-6, with D uncertain. V lost 6 bases, J lost 8 bases, and 14 bases lay in between. The CDR3 loop spans 14 amino acids. The CDR3 coding sequence is TGTGCCAGCAGACCCGCGGGCAGGTATTCACCCCTCCACTTT. The encoded protein is CASRPAGRYSPLHF.

A few counts support this clonotype. The V gene is TRBV3-1, the J gene TRBJ1-1, with D hard to call. Germline CDR1 is LGHDT and CDR2 is YNNKEL (reference sequence). Trimming stripped 1 base from V and 1 base from J, with 10 bases between. This CDR3 has 15 residues. The CDR3 DNA reads TGTGCCAGCAGCCAAGGTCCGGGCGGGAACACTGAAGCTTTCTTT. Amino acids: CASSQGPGGNTEAFF.

The rearrangement joins TRBV12-3 or TRBV12-4 to TRBJ2-7; 10 nucleotides agree with TRBD1. This CDR3 has 15 amino acids. V was clipped by 3 bases and J by 6 bases; unmatched bases: 8. The CDR3 sequence: CASSLGTGVQGEQYF. In DNA form, the CDR3 reads TGTGCCAGCAGTTTGGGGACAGGGGTGCAGGGCGAGCAGTACTTC.

This clonotype occurred a few times. The V call is TRBV5-4, the J call TRBJ1-6; D is unresolved. The V end was cut by 1 base, the J end by 10 bases, with 9 bases between. The CDR3 length is 13 residues. Germline CDR1 is SGHNT and CDR2 is YYREEE (reference sequence). The CDR3 DNA follows: TGTGCCAGCAGCTTGACAGAAAGGTCACCCCTCCACTTT. This translates into CASSLTERSPLHF.

This clonotype was seen more than once but under ten times. The V gene is TRBV7-6, the J gene TRBJ1-4; 11 bases are a match to TRBD1. The CDR3 is 17 residues long. The J segment lost 0 bases and the V segment lost 6 bases, leaving 6 bases of the junction unmatched. From germline, CDR1 is SGHVS and CDR2 FNYEAQ. Here the CDR3 reads CASSDGQGAATNEKLFF. The CDR3 DNA is TGTGCCAGCAGTGACGGACAGGGGGCAGCAACTAATGAAAAACTGTTTTTT.

The chain joins TRBV19 to TRBJ2-7, with D perhaps TRBD1 or TRBD2 (6 bases each). The CDR3 runs 14 residues. Germline V lookup: CDR1 LNHDA, CDR2 SQIVND (reference sequence). The V end was cut by 1 base, the J end by 9 bases, with 16 bases between. CDR3 in amino acids: CASSIVSGEVSQYF. The CDR3 bases are TGTGCCAGTAGTATAGTTTCAGGGGAGGTCTCGCAGTACTTC. Complete variable domain (other parts from reference TRBV19 and TRBJ2-7): DGGITQSPKYLFRKEGQNVTLSCEQNLNHDAMYWYRQDPGQGLRLIYYSQIVNDFQKGDIAEGYSVSREKKESFPLTVTSAQKNPTAFYLCASSIVSGEVSQYFGPGTRLTVT.

In the case of this clonotype: This clone may be a read error of a much larger clone one base away. V usage is TRBV4-1 and J usage is TRBJ2-3; a weak D match, TRBD1 (5 bases). V lost 3 bases and J 6 bases, leaving 13 bases between the germline ends. The CDR3 runs 14 residues. CDR1 and CDR2 from the germline V gene are MGHRA and YSYEKL. CDR3 loop: CASSQSIGVDTQYF. CDR3 DNA sequence: TGCGCCAGCAGCCAGTCAATAGGGGTCGATACGCAGTATTTT.

Many counts were recorded for this clonotype. The chain couples TRBV7-9 to TRBJ2-3; 14 bases agree with TRBD2. V was pared by 4 bases and J by 3 bases, with 12 bases of the junction left unmatched. Germline V gives CDR1 SEHNR, CDR2 FQNEAQ (reference sequence). This CDR3 spans 19 amino acids. In DNA form, the CDR3 reads TGTGCCAGCAGCTCGTACCCACGGACTAGCGGGAGGAGTACAGATACGCAGTATTTT. This encodes CASSSYPRTSGRSTDTQYF.

The chain is built from TRBV19 and TRBJ2-5; 7 nucleotides agree with TRBD2. Germline V gene data show CDR1 as LNHDA and CDR2 as SQIVND (reference sequence). The CDR3 sequence is 15 residues long. V trimming: 4 bases; J trimming: 5 bases; junction bases outside the gene matches: 10. The CDR3 region is CASSTPGAGDETQYF. In DNA, the CDR3 is TGTGCCAGTAGTACCCCTGGGGCGGGAGACGAGACCCAGTACTTC.

This clonotype was seen at least ten times. The V call is TRBV2, the J call TRBJ2-3; D gene unclear. The CDR3 consists of 16 residues. V was trimmed by 4 bases and J by 1 base, leaving 15 bases between them. Germline V gene lookup returns CDR1 SNHLY and CDR2 FYNNEI. CDR3: CASSGLRVEGTDTQYF. The CDR3, as DNA: TGTGCCAGCAGTGGGTTAAGGGTCGAGGGCACAGATACGCAGTATTTT.

This clonotype showed up just a few times. The V gene is TRBV6-5, the J gene TRBJ2-5; possible D gene TRBD1, 6 bases. This CDR3 has 14 residues. In germline, CDR1 is MNHEY, CDR2 SVGAGI. Trimming shortened V by 5 bases and J by 5 bases, and 15 bases separated the two germline ends. CDR3: CASSKDRSWETQYF. CDR3 coding DNA: TGTGCCAGCAGTAAAGACAGGTCCTGGGAGACCCAGTACTTC.